Listed here are 18 T cell receptor beta chains from one sample, sequenced in a study of TIL therapy for anti-PD-1-resistant metastatic lung cancer. Time point given: pre-treatment sample, taken before nivolumab and TIL therapy. The libraries were made with immunoSEQ v3. Using immunoSEQ multiplex PCR, the repertoire was profiled, and TCRdb retains in-frame clones only, with some absent. The sample contains 15,000 to 20,000 clones, 83% of which appear only once. Source: blood, taken at baseline. The origin of the receptors is a person between 25 and 79 years old with non-small cell lung cancer.

V is TRBV10-3 and J is TRBJ2-3; 8 bases are a match to TRBD2. In germline, CDR1 is ENHRY, CDR2 SYGVKD. V lost 4 bases, J lost 3 bases, and 6 bases stayed unmatched. CDR3 length equals 15 residues. CDR3 loop: CAISVRGGATDTQYF. Here the CDR3 DNA reads TGTGCCATCAGTGTACGGGGGGGCGCGACAGATACGCAGTATTTT.

This clone showed up just once. The J gene is TRBJ1-1, the V gene TRBV10-3; D is ambiguous. The ends were cut back, 0 bases at V and 0 bases at J, with 5 bases in the middle. From germline, CDR1 is ENHRY and CDR2 SYGVKD. The CDR3 totals 14 residues. The CDR3 sequence is CAISESRVNTEAFF. CDR3 bases: TGTGCCATCAGTGAGTCTAGGGTGAACACTGAAGCTTTCTTT.

V gene TRBV27 combines with J gene TRBJ2-6; D gene ambiguous. The CDR3 totals 14 residues. V dropped 6 bases and J dropped 0 bases, with 6 bases sitting between them. The V gene's germline CDR1 is MNHEY and CDR2 SMNVEV (reference sequence). The CDR3 nucleotides read TGTGCCAGCAGATTGCTCTCTGGGGCCAACGTCCTGACTTTC. It codes for CASRLLSGANVLTF. The complete variable domain, with remaining parts taken from reference TRBV27 and TRBJ2-6, reads EAQVTQNPRYLITVTGKKLTVTCSQNMNHEYMSWYRQDPGLGLRQIYYSMNVEVTDKGDVPEGYKVSRKEKRNFPLILESPSPNQTSLYFCASRLLSGANVLTFGAGSRLTVL.

This chain links TRBV6-5 with TRBJ1-1; TRBD1 agrees at 7 bases. J gave up 4 bases and V 6 bases, and 5 bases lay outside the gene matches. CDR1 is MNHEY and CDR2 is SVGAGI in the germline V gene. This CDR3 comprises 13 residues. The CDR3 coding sequence is TGTGCCAGCAGCCGCCCAGGGGGCACTGAAGCTTTCTTT. Amino acids: CASSRPGGTEAFF.

The CDR3 DNA reads TGTGCCAGCAGTTTATGGGGCAATCAGCCCCAGCATTTT. Amino acids: CASSLWGNQPQHF. The chain couples TRBV27 to TRBJ1-5, with no clear D. The CDR3 has 13 amino acids. CDR1 and CDR2 (germline): MNHEY, SMNVEV (reference sequence). Between the trimmed V and J ends, which lost 1 base and 2 bases, there was a span of 3 bases.

The chain carries TRBV7-2 and TRBJ1-5, with D hard to call. The germline V and J ends were trimmed by 2 bases and 4 bases, with 9 bases remaining between them. From germline, CDR1 is SGHTA and CDR2 FQGNSA. The CDR3 totals 14 residues. CDR3 nucleotide sequence: TGTGCCAGCAGCTTACCGGGCCCAAATCAGCCCCAGCATTTT. It translates to CASSLPGPNQPQHF.

The chain has TRBV6-6 and TRBJ1-6; TRBD1 is a possible D gene (6 bases). The ends were cut back, 6 bases at V and 7 bases at J, with 16 bases in the middle. Germline V gene sequence: CDR1 MNHNY, CDR2 SVGAGI (reference sequence). This CDR3 has 15 residues. CDR3 region: CASSSGGGQNSPLHF. CDR3 DNA: TGTGCCAGCAGCTCAGGCGGGGGCCAAAATTCACCCCTCCACTTT.

The chain recombines TRBV7-9 with TRBJ1-1; TRBD1 matches at 8 bases. In germline, CDR1 is SEHNR, CDR2 FQNEAQ (reference sequence). The junction had 8 bases not matched to a gene; V was cut back by 4 bases and J by 7 bases. This CDR3 has 14 residues. Written as DNA, the CDR3 is TGTGCCAGCAGCTCGGACAGGGAAGGGGTTGAAGCTTTCTTT. This translates into CASSSDREGVEAFF.

The rearrangement joins TRBV11-2 to TRBJ2-3; no clear D. The germline V and J ends were trimmed by 4 bases and 0 bases, with 5 bases remaining between them. Germline V gives CDR1 SGHAT, CDR2 FQNNGV. The CDR3 runs 13 residues. The CDR3 sequence: CASSYSSTDTQYF. DNA of the CDR3: TGTGCCAGCAGCTACTCTAGCACAGATACGCAGTATTTT.

This clone came up once. The rearrangement uses TRBV7-9 and TRBJ1-2, with unresolved D. Germline loops: CDR1 SEHNR, CDR2 FQNEAQ (reference sequence). V dropped 4 bases and J dropped 0 bases, with 18 bases sitting between them. CDR3 length equals 17 residues. In nucleotides, the CDR3 is TGTGCCAGCAGCTCCTATCTCGAGGAGGACGCTAACTATGGCTACACCTTC. This sequence encodes CASSSYLEEDANYGYTF.

The rearrangement joins TRBV18 to TRBJ1-3; D is uncertain. The CDR3 loop spans 15 amino acids. Trimming left V 1 base short and J 0 bases short, with 7 bases between. Germline V gene lookup returns CDR1 KGHSH and CDR2 LQKENI. The CDR3: CASSPLAVSGNTIYF. CDR3 nucleotide sequence: TGTGCCAGCTCACCACTTGCTGTCTCTGGAAACACCATATATTTT.

The chain couples TRBV9 to TRBJ1-2, with unresolved D. With 0 bases removed from V and 4 bases from J, the gap between germline ends came to 13 bases. CDR1 is SGDLS, CDR2 YYNGEE, per germline. The CDR3 has 15 residues. DNA of the CDR3: TGTGCCAGCAGCGTAGATGGAGACTCCCTCTATGGCTACACCTTC. This encodes CASSVDGDSLYGYTF.

This chain joins TRBV11-2 and TRBJ1-6; 11 bases are a match to TRBD1. Germline trimming cut 5 bases from V and 7 bases from J; bases unmatched to any gene: 4. Germline values: CDR1 SGHAT, CDR2 FQNNGV. The CDR3 covers 15 residues. CDR3 residues: CASSTRDRGNSPLHF. The CDR3 DNA sequence: TGTGCCAGCAGCACTCGGGACAGGGGGAATTCACCCCTCCACTTT. The whole variable domain, remainder taken from reference TRBV11-2 and TRBJ1-6, is EAGVAQSPRYKIIEKRQSVAFWCNPISGHATLYWYQQILGQGPKLLIQFQNNGVVDDSQLPKDRFSAERLKGVDSTLKIQPAKLEDSAVYLCASSTRDRGNSPLHFGNGTRLTVT.

The chain links TRBV29-1 to TRBJ2-3; D is unresolved. The length of the CDR3 is 12 residues. Per germline, CDR1 SQVTM and CDR2 ANQGSEA. Trimming pared 6 bases from V and 1 base from J, leaving 8 bases between. CDR3 nucleotide sequence: TGCAGCGTAGGCGGTCGCACAGATACGCAGTATTTT. Translating it yields CSVGGRTDTQYF.

This clone was seen more than once but under ten times. This sequence joins TRBV19 and TRBJ1-2; 9 nucleotides line up with TRBD1. The CDR3 has 13 amino acids. Germline loops: CDR1 LNHDA, CDR2 SQIVND (reference sequence). V dropped 7 bases and J dropped 8; count of bases not matched to a gene: 8. The CDR3 loop is CASTPGQGVGYTF. In DNA form, the CDR3 reads TGTGCCAGTACCCCGGGACAGGGTGTAGGCTACACCTTC.

V gene TRBV28 combines with J gene TRBJ2-7; TRBD1 might be the D (6 bases). Looked up from germline, CDR1 is MDHEN and CDR2 is SYDVKM. This CDR3 is 14 amino acids long. Deletions cut 5 bases from V and 7 bases from J, with 18 bases between. The CDR3 coding sequence is TGTGCCAGCAGTAAGTACAGGGCTATTAGGGAGCAGTACTTC. Its protein is CASSKYRAIREQYF. The full variable domain, rest sourced from reference TRBV28 and TRBJ2-7, is DVKVTQSSRYLVKRTGEKVFLECVQDMDHENMFWYRQDPGLGLRLIYFSYDVKMKEKGDIPEGYSVSREKKERFSLILESASTNQTSMYLCASSKYRAIREQYFGPGTRLTVT.

This chain links TRBV29-1 with TRBJ1-1; 8 positions agree with TRBD1. With V trimmed by 3 bases and J by 1 base, 4 bases remained unmatched. CDR1 SQVTM and CDR2 ANQGSEA come from the germline V gene. CDR3 size: 14 residues. CDR3: CSVDRGRGNTEAFF. In DNA, the CDR3 is TGCAGCGTTGACAGGGGGCGAGGGAACACTGAAGCTTTCTTT.

The genes are TRBV7-2 and TRBJ1-3; possibly TRBD1 for D (6 bases). The CDR3 is 15 residues long. Germline-derived CDR1 and CDR2 are SGHTA and FQGNSA. V lost 5 bases, J lost 7 bases, and 18 bases lay in between. CDR3 residues: CASSPRGRLRNTIYF. CDR3 sequence (DNA): TGTGCCAGCAGCCCCCGGGGGCGGCTGCGCAACACCATATATTTT.